The following is a T cell receptor beta chain sequence with its context. What it recognizes is unknown. The entry originates in a study of T cell responses to AZD1222 COVID-19 vaccine. General study points: Without day 14 samples, only post-peak T cell repertoires were studied. Two AZD1222 administrations were followed by greater Spike-specific TCR breadth and depth. Only 5 or 6 individuals given AZD1222 were seropositive at baseline.

Produced via immunoSEQ multiplex PCR; TCRdb's table is partial and in-frame only. The data show 150,000 or so clones, with about 91% seen just once and around 3.4% held by the top ten. In germline, CDR1 is MNHEY, CDR2 SVGEGT. This CDR3 has 14 residues. The V end was cut by 2 bases, the J end by 5 bases, with 10 bases between. The sample here was peripheral blood, taken on day 0 of MenACWY control vaccination. The clonotype comes from an adult in good health. The V and J genes are TRBV6-2 or TRBV6-3 and TRBJ1-5, with D perhaps matching TRBD1 (5 bases). The CDR3 coding sequence is TGTGCCAGCAGTTACATGGCAGGGTATCAGCCCCAGCATTTT. Translation: CASSYMAGYQPQHF.